The entry below describes one TCR beta chain. The protocol was immunoSEQ multiplex PCR, while the TCRdb copy is restricted to in-frame clones and leaves out a portion. The sample contains around 310,000 clones, roughly 90% of which appear only once. This sample was taken from a study of blood T cell repertoires in COVID-19. Study-wide context: In each case, the material was cDNA or gDNA derived from T cells, B-cell-depleted T cells, or PBMCs.

V was cut by 0 bases and J by 8 bases, with 7 bases left in between. The CDR3 totals 12 residues. In germline, CDR1 is PRHDT, CDR2 FYEKMQ (reference sequence). The sequencing input was peripheral blood. The receptor was isolated from a woman aged 40 to 50 with COVID-19, enrolled during active disease. The chain employs TRBV13 and TRBJ1-2; weak D call: TRBD1 (5 bases). The DNA of the CDR3 is TGTGCCAGCAGCTTAGGGACAGTCGGCTACACCTTC. The encoded protein is CASSLGTVGYTF.